This T cell receptor beta chain was obtained from a study of post-analysis software for immune sequencing data. About the research overall: Included courses were relapsing-remitting and secondary progressive multiple sclerosis; progressive-relapsing multiple sclerosis was also included. Study-wide results and caveats: The study found TRBV5-6, TRBV5-1 and TRBV20-1 among 5 or 6 TRBV segments more frequent in patients than controls. Samples made in the same batch grouped tightly together by F measure. Multiple sclerosis was associated with a significant reduction in normalized Chao1 diversity relative to controls.

TCR beta cDNA libraries included unique molecular identifiers. It was from approximately 0.91 to 9.4 million T cells that about half a million cDNA molecules came. TCRdb independently ran MiXCR on the PCR reads; one entry per CDR3 protein. The repertoire holds 400,000 to 500,000 distinct CDR3 sequences, with approximately 42% as singletons. The CDR3 runs 15 residues. Germline V gene sequence: CDR1 SEHNR, CDR2 FQNEAQ (reference sequence). V shed 6 bases, J shed 11 bases, and the junction held 17 bases outside the gene matches. This clonotype has only one observation. Its matching antigen is unknown. Sequencing used blood. This chain connects TRBV7-9 to TRBJ2-5; 8 nucleotides agree with TRBD1. This clonotype originated in a girl aged 2 to 9 with multiple sclerosis. The CDR3 DNA sequence: TGTGCCAGCAGGCTGTCGACAGGGGACAACAATGAGCAGTACTTC. Amino acid sequence: CASRLSTGDNNEQYF.